Included here is one TCR beta chain sequence, with context. This specimen comes from a study of blood T cell repertoires in COVID-19. Looking at the study overall: The cDNA or gDNA used as material had been derived from T cells, B-cell-depleted T cells, or PBMCs.

The authors' processing: Reference gene primer amplification gave estimated nucleated cell counts. Measured with immunoSEQ multiplex PCR; TCRdb has only the in-frame clones, and not every one. V and J calls and clone size follow that table, whereas D and trimming were derived from the DNA. Among 300,000 to 400,000 clones, roughly nine tenths were seen once, and the ten largest hold 1%. Germline loops: CDR1 SGDLS, CDR2 YYNGEE. V dropped 4 bases and J dropped 7 bases, with 11 bases sitting between them. This CDR3 is built from 13 residues. The study counted Cohort 3 donors as recovered given two negative PCRs, clearance, or symptom resolution.

This receptor was identified in a man between 18 and 35 years old who had recovered from COVID-19. This chain uses TRBV9 with TRBJ2-2; the D gene is possibly TRBD1 (6 bases). Sequenced material: PBMCs or T cells enriched from blood (not recorded which). The CDR3 sequence: CASSSRGSGELFF. The CDR3 DNA reads as TGTGCCAGCAGCTCCAGGGGTAGCGGGGAGCTGTTTTTT.